The present T cell receptor beta chain was sequenced within a study of T cell repertoires in cytomegalovirus infection. Looking at the study overall: Evidence of both CMV infection and a matching HLA type came from public TCR beta signatures. Findings and caveats of the study: The cumulative frequency of public TCR beta families identified carriers of CMV plus the relevant HLA. In two of eight donors, the top clonotype was HLA-C-restricted CMV-specific.

As concerns this clonotype: Its antigen is not identified.

TCRdb passed the reads through MiXCR, listing each CDR3 protein once. The sample has 480,000 or so distinct CDR3 sequences, about 11% seen once. Germline lookup yields CDR1 SNHLY and CDR2 FYNNEI. The CDR3 runs 16 residues. Between the trimmed V and J ends, which lost 5 bases and 5 bases, there was a span of 20 bases. Sequences were obtained from PBMCs. The clonotype was recovered from a human donor in good health (CMV status not recorded). Some clones in this sample may be carry-over from other donors' samples. V usage is TRBV2 and J usage is TRBJ2-3, with D possibly called TRBD1 or TRBD2 (5 bases each). CDR3 protein: CASSFSGTPREDTQYF. In nucleotides, the CDR3 is TGTGCCAGCAGTTTCTCTGGGACCCCCAGGGAAGATACGCAGTATTTT.